This T cell receptor (beta chain) was found in a study of blood T cells in healthy people across ages. General study points: Reliance upon unsorted PBMCs precluded definitive naive versus antigen-experienced comparison.

Each sample used at least 7 million PBMCs. Sample-barcoded 5' priming and a J-beta primer mix drove a second PCR of roughly 7 to 11 cycles. TCRdb fed the 5' RACE reads into MiXCR, producing one record per CDR3 protein. The sample holds over 700,000 distinct CDR3 sequences, more than 20% seen once. This clonotype was found once. Its antigen is still unknown. This sample was also put to use in a study of T cells of mothers and their children.

This sequence was found in a boy between 10 and 17 years old in good health. Sequenced material: blood.

The CDR3 sequence: CSVEGGTDPYGYTF. The DNA for the CDR3 is TGCAGCGTTGAGGGAGGGACCGACCCCTATGGCTACACCTTC. The gene calls are TRBV29-1 and TRBJ1-2; TRBD1 is a possible D gene (5 bases). Per the germline V gene, CDR1 is SQVTM and CDR2 is ANQGSEA. The ends were cut back, 3 bases at V and 4 bases at J, with 15 bases in the middle. The CDR3 is 14 residues long.